The text below deals with one TCR beta chain. What it binds is not known. CDR3 length: 14 amino acids. Germline loops: CDR1 KGHDR, CDR2 SFDVKD. Trimming cost V 5 bases and J 7 bases, with 17 bases left between them. The source material, RNA transcripts, was used to amplify TCR beta CDR3 regions. HTBI primers were the set used in a first-round RT-PCR of the TCR CDR3. One entry per CDR3 protein, called by TCRdb with MiXCR from the multiplex PCR reads. The sample shows over 450,000 distinct CDR3 sequences, approximately 17% of them seen only once. The entry originates in a study of T cells in Graves' hyperthyroidism and ophthalmopathy. Source material for PBMCs was more than 7.5 ml fresh peripheral blood. Whole-study findings and limits: Researchers found most expanded thyroid clonotypes above 0.001 in blood as well.

The sample taken for sequencing was blood. This TCR came from a woman in her late teens or twenties with Graves' ophthalmopathy. The chain carries TRBV24-1 and TRBJ2-7, with D unresolved. The CDR3: CATSVRVHLREQYF. The CDR3 DNA follows: TGTGCCACCAGTGTAAGGGTCCACTTGAGGGAGCAGTACTTC.